The entry that follows covers one T cell receptor beta chain sequence. This sample was taken from a study of blood T cell repertoires in COVID-19. From germline, CDR1 is SGHRS and CDR2 YFSETQ. CDR3 length: 16 amino acids. The V end was cut by 0 bases, the J end by 0 bases, with 10 bases between. In the source study's methods: Reference gene primers were amplified, and this amplification served to estimate nucleated cell counts. Using immunoSEQ multiplex PCR, the repertoire was profiled, and TCRdb retains in-frame clones only, with some absent. V, J and clone size were drawn from that table, and D and trimming were deduced from the DNA. The profile shows 200,000 or so clones, under 85% of them singletons.

The source material was peripheral blood. This chain links TRBV5-1 with TRBJ1-3; maybe TRBD1 (5 bases). This receptor was taken from a woman aged 40 to 50 with acute or convalescent COVID-19. CDR3 coding DNA: TGCGCCAGCAGCTTGGATGGGGGAGGCTCTGGAAACACCATATATTTT. It encodes CASSLDGGGSGNTIYF.